This T cell receptor beta chain was retrieved from a study of control samples from healthy donors and cancer patients. This CDR3 contains 14 residues. V gave up 5 bases and J gave up 3 bases, with 13 bases separating them. Germline assignment: CDR1 LNHDA and CDR2 SQIVND (reference sequence). Produced via immunoSEQ multiplex PCR; TCRdb's table is partial and in-frame only. The data show 74,000 or so clones, 70% to 90% seen once. Sequencing used blood. The rearrangement joins TRBV19 to TRBJ1-2, with D tentatively TRBD1 (5 bases). The sequence came from a man aged 50 to 60 in good health. The DNA of the CDR3 is TGTGCCAGTAGTCGAGAGCAGGGAGACTATGGCTACACCTTC. The encoded protein is CASSREQGDYGYTF.